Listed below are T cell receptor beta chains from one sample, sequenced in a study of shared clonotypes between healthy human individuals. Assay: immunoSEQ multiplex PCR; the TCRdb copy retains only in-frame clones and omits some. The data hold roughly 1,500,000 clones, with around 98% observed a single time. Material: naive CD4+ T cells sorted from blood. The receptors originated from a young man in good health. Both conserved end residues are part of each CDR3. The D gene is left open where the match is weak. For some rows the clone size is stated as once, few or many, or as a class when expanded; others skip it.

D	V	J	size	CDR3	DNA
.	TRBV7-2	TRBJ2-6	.	CASSPGAASGANVLTF	TGTGCCAGCAGCCCTGGGGCGGCGTCTGGGGCCAACGTCCTGACTTTC
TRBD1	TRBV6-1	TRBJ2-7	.	CASILDRAYEQYF	TGTGCCAGCATCCTCGACAGGGCCTACGAGCAGTACTTC
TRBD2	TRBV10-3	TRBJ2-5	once	CASGLAGGVGETQYF	TGTGCCTCCGGACTAGCGGGAGGAGTAGGTGAGACCCAGTACTTC
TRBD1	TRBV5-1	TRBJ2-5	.	CASSGRDRGQETQYF	TGCGCCAGCAGCGGGCGGGACAGGGGGCAAGAGACCCAGTACTTC
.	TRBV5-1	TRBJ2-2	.	CASSLPGGTGELFF	TGCGCCAGCAGCTTGCCGGGTGGAACCGGGGAGCTGTTTTTT
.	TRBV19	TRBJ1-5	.	CASSIGQNSNQPQHF	TGTGCCAGTAGTATTGGACAGAATAGCAATCAGCCCCAGCATTTT
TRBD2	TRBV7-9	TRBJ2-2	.	CASSSLHSGKNTGELFF	TGTGCCAGCAGCTCACTTCATAGCGGGAAGAACACCGGGGAGCTGTTTTTT
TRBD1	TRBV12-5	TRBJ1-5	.	CASGLPGTGGGSNQPQHF	TGTGCTAGTGGTTTGCCCGGGACAGGGGGCGGGAGCAATCAGCCCCAGCATTTT
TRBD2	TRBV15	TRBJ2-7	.	CATSRDLGLAGHLYEQYF	TGTGCCACCAGCAGAGACCTGGGACTAGCGGGCCACCTATACGAGCAGTACTTC
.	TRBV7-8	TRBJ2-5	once	CASSGPGQETQYF	TGTGCCAGCAGCGGGCCAGGTCAAGAGACCCAGTACTTC
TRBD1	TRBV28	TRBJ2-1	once	CASSHPGQGAEQFF	TGTGCCAGCAGTCACCCGGGACAGGGGGCGGAGCAGTTCTTC
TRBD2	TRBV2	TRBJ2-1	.	CASNLLAGETGEQFF	TGTGCCAGCAATCTTTTAGCGGGAGAGACGGGGGAGCAGTTCTTC
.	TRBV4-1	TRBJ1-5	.	CASSQKQGSGNQPQHF	TGCGCCAGCAGCCAAAAACAGGGCTCGGGCAATCAGCCCCAGCATTTT
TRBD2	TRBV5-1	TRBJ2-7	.	CASSLGLAGLSYEQYF	TGCGCCAGCAGCTTAGGACTAGCGGGCCTGTCCTACGAGCAGTACTTC
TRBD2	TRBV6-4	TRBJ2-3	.	CASSAIAGGGTDTQYF	TGTGCCAGCAGTGCTATAGCGGGAGGGGGCACAGATACGCAGTATTTT
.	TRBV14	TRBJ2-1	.	CASSQEMILGDYNEQFF	TGTGCCAGCAGCCAAGAGATGATTTTAGGGGATTACAATGAGCAGTTCTTC
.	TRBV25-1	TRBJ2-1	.	CASMLGFRSNEQFF	TGTGCCAGCATGCTGGGATTTAGGTCCAATGAGCAGTTCTTC
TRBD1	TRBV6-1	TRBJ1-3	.	CASSTGVRATIYF	TGTGCCAGCAGTACAGGGGTGCGGGCCACCATATATTTT
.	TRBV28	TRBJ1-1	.	CASSKSSNTEAFF	TGTGCCAGCAGTAAATCATCGAACACTGAAGCTTTCTTT
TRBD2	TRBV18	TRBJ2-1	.	CASSRTSGADHYNEQFF	TGTGCCAGCTCACGCACTAGCGGGGCCGACCACTACAATGAGCAGTTCTTC
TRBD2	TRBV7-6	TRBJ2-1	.	CATGPGTRLLNEQFF	TGTGCCACCGGGCCCGGGACTAGGTTGTTAAATGAGCAGTTCTTC
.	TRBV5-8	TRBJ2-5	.	CASGRAAETQYF	TGTGCCAGCGGCCGAGCGGCAGAGACCCAGTACTTC
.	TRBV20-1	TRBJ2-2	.	CSARKTGELFF	TGCAGTGCTAGAAAGACCGGGGAGCTGTTTTTT
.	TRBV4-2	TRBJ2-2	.	CASSLGRNTGELFF	TGTGCCAGCAGCCTCGGACGGAACACCGGGGAGCTGTTTTTT
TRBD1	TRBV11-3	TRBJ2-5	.	CASSSSGGNRQETQYF	TGTGCCAGCAGCTCTTCAGGGGGAAACCGCCAAGAGACCCAGTACTTC
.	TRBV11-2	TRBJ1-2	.	CASRALRRAAINYGYTF	TGTGCCAGCAGGGCTTTACGACGGGCCGCGATAAACTATGGCTACACCTTC